The 5 T cell receptor beta chains presented below share a single source sample, sequenced in a study of blood T cell repertoires in COVID-19. Sequencing used immunoSEQ multiplex PCR; TCRdb keeps in-frame clones, though not all of them. The repertoire includes 220,000 or so clones, about 94% of them detected once, and more than 0.7% sits in the top ten. Source material: peripheral blood. All receptors come from a man between 60 and 75 years old with COVID-19, enrolled during active disease.

CDR3 in DNA: TGCGCCAGCAGTCCGGGGGGATACACAGATACGCAGTATTTT. Its protein product is CASSPGGYTDTQYF. The gene calls are TRBV5-1 and TRBJ2-3; 7 nucleotides agree with TRBD2. In germline, CDR1 is SGHRS, CDR2 YFSETQ. The J segment lost 2 bases and the V segment lost 5 bases, leaving 5 bases of the junction unmatched. This CDR3 has 14 amino acids.

The chain carries TRBV7-9 and TRBJ1-1; D remains unclear. CDR1 SEHNR and CDR2 FQNEAQ come from the germline V gene (reference sequence). Trimming removed 5 bases from V and 2 bases from J, with 9 bases in between. This CDR3 is 13 amino acids long. CDR3 sequence: CASSLQVNTEAFF. The CDR3 region has the DNA TGTGCCAGCAGCCTCCAGGTTAACACTGAAGCTTTCTTT.

The chain employs TRBV9 and TRBJ1-6; D might be TRBD1 (5 bases). Germline CDR1 SGDLS, CDR2 YYNGEE. V was clipped by 3 bases and J by 7 bases, with 11 bases between them. The CDR3 runs to 14 residues. For the CDR3, the DNA is TGTGCCAGCAGCGGCAGGGCCGTCAATTCACCCCTCCACTTT. Its protein is CASSGRAVNSPLHF.

The V call is TRBV18, the J call TRBJ1-1, with D possibly being TRBD1 (6 bases). Trimming took 3 bases from V and 7 from J, leaving 9 bases between them. Germline V gives CDR1 KGHSH, CDR2 LQKENI. CDR3 length equals 12 residues. CDR3 DNA sequence: TGTGCCAGCTCACCTCCGACAGGTGAAGCTTTCTTT. This translates into CASSPPTGEAFF.

The rearrangement joins TRBV27 to TRBJ1-1; D gene unclear. Per the germline V gene, CDR1 is MNHEY and CDR2 is SMNVEV (reference sequence). This CDR3 comprises 13 residues. Deletions cut 2 bases from V and 4 bases from J, with 8 bases between. The CDR3 loop is CASSLGGSTEAFF. The CDR3 coding sequence is TGTGCCAGCAGTTTAGGAGGTAGCACTGAAGCTTTCTTT.